The clone carrying this T cell receptor (beta chain) appeared a few times. The antigen is undetermined. This record belongs to a study of CD8 T cells in ankylosing spondylitis. Using its own MiXCR run on the 5' RACE reads, TCRdb lists one record per CDR3 protein. The data show about 90,000 distinct CDR3 sequences, with roughly 8.8% seen just once and around 30% held by the top ten. CDR1 and CDR2 from the germline V gene are MNHNS and SASEGT. CDR3 length: 15 residues. V lost 2 bases and J lost 3; bases outside the gene matches: 7. Study-level findings and limits: Seemingly distinctive of ankylosing spondylitis blood was a TCR beta motif formed by eight highly homologous variants.

This TCR was recovered from a male donor with ankylosing spondylitis. Sequenced input: blood, either unsorted or a sorted T cell fraction (not recorded which). V usage is TRBV6-1 and J usage is TRBJ2-7; 7 bases fit TRBD1. This CDR3 reads CASSEYSGTDYEQYF. Written as DNA, the CDR3 is TGTGCCAGCAGTGAATACTCCGGGACAGACTACGAGCAGTACTTC.